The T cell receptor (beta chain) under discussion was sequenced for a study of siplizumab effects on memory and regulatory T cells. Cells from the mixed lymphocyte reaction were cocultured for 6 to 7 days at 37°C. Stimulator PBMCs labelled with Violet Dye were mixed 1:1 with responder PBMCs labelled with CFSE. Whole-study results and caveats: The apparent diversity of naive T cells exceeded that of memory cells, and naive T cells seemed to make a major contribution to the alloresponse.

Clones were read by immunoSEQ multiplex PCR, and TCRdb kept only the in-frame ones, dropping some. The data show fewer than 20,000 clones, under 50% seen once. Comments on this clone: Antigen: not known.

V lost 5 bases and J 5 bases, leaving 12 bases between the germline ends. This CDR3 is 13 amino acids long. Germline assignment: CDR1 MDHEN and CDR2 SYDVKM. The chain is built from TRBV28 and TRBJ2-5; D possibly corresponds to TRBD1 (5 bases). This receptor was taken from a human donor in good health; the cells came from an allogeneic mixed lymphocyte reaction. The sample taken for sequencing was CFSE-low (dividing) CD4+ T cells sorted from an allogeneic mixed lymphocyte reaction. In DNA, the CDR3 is TGTGCCAGCAGTCAAGGGGATTGGGAGACCCAGTACTTC. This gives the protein CASSQGDWETQYF.